The 27 T cell receptor beta chains below were found in one sample sequenced in a study of cytomegalovirus exposure and HLA in healthy donors. The assay was immunoSEQ multiplex PCR, and TCRdb's table has in-frame clones only and misses some. The table shows 350,000 or so clones, with 70% to 90% occurring only once. Sequenced input: PBMCs. The receptor set was obtained from a woman under 30 in good health and CMV-seronegative.

This clone has just a few counts. The J gene is TRBJ2-7, the V gene TRBV6-5, with TRBD2 matching over 10 bases. CDR3 length equals 13 residues. V trimming: 11 bases; J trimming: 4 bases; junction bases outside the gene matches: 8. Germline assignment: CDR1 MNHEY and CDR2 SVGAGI. The CDR3 nucleotides are TGTGCCTGTAGCGGGGGGAGTAGTTACGAGCAGTACTTC. Residues: CACSGGSSYEQYF.

This clone has just a few counts. V and J are TRBV7-9 and TRBJ2-7, with TRBD1 as a possible D gene (6 bases). Germline CDR1 SEHNR, CDR2 FQNEAQ (reference sequence). The CDR3 contains 13 residues. V was trimmed by 4 bases and J by 1 base, leaving 8 bases between them. CDR3 in amino acids: CASSYGQSYEQYF. CDR3 in DNA: TGTGCCAGCAGCTACGGACAGTCCTACGAGCAGTACTTC.

The chain links TRBV4-1 to TRBJ2-7, with 9 bases that match TRBD2. The V gene's germline CDR1 is MGHRA and CDR2 YSYEKL. The V gene end was trimmed by 4 bases and the J gene end by 2 bases; junction bases not matched to a gene: 21. The CDR3 is made up of 20 amino acids. CDR3 sequence: CASSRLLQGSGAGGAYEQYF. The DNA for the CDR3 is TGCGCCAGCAGCCGCCTGTTACAGGGATCGGGAGCGGGAGGCGCCTACGAGCAGTACTTC.

The rearrangement joins TRBV27 to TRBJ2-3; 10 bases are a match to TRBD2. Germline V gives CDR1 MNHEY, CDR2 SMNVEV (reference sequence). With 4 bases clipped from V and 2 bases from J, the junction kept 3 bases outside the gene matches. This CDR3 is built from 15 residues. The CDR3, as DNA: TGTGCCAGCAGTTGGACTAGCGGACTCACAGATACGCAGTATTTT. Its translation is CASSWTSGLTDTQYF.

The chain combines TRBV6-5 with TRBJ1-2, with D possibly matching TRBD1 (5 bases). The CDR3 spans 12 residues. CDR1 is MNHEY, CDR2 SVGAGI, per germline. V lost 4 bases, J lost 14 bases, and 17 bases lay in between. The CDR3 spells CASSSFGADPTF. DNA for the CDR3: TGTGCCAGCAGTTCCTTTGGGGCGGATCCTACCTTC.

V gene TRBV11-2 combines with J gene TRBJ2-7; the D is unclear. Germline loops: CDR1 SGHAT, CDR2 FQNNGV. The CDR3 has 13 residues. Trimming took off 4 bases at V and 4 bases at J, with 11 bases between the two ends. Written as DNA, the CDR3 is TGTGCCAGCAGCTCCAATGCACGGTACGAGCAGTACTTC. Its translation is CASSSNARYEQYF.

The rearrangement uses TRBV28 and TRBJ2-5, with 9 bases matching TRBD2. Per germline, CDR1 MDHEN and CDR2 SYDVKM. The CDR3 has 14 amino acids. Trimming cost V 6 bases and J 5 bases; bases outside gene matches: 7. This CDR3 reads CASRTGTSWETQYF. In DNA form, the CDR3 reads TGTGCCAGCAGAACGGGGACTAGCTGGGAGACCCAGTACTTC.

The chain joins TRBV4-2 to TRBJ1-1; 11 bases agree with TRBD1. Trimming took 2 bases from V and 2 from J; bases not matched to a gene: 4. Germline CDR1 and CDR2: LGHNA and YNFKEQ. The CDR3 sequence is 16 residues long. The CDR3 region has the DNA TGTGCCAGCAGCCAAACCGGGACAGGGGGAAACACTGAAGCTTTCTTT. Protein product: CASSQTGTGGNTEAFF.

The gene calls are TRBV7-9 and TRBJ1-2; 8 positions match TRBD1. The CDR3 runs to 13 residues. V trimming: 7 bases; J trimming: 2 bases; junction bases outside the gene matches: 3. Germline CDR1 is SEHNR and CDR2 is FQNEAQ (reference sequence). The CDR3 region is CASTSGGNYGYTF. CDR3 in DNA: TGTGCCAGCACCTCAGGGGGCAACTATGGCTACACCTTC.

The chain joins TRBV4-1 to TRBJ2-1; 10 nucleotides match TRBD2. Trimming removed 4 bases from V and 2 bases from J; junction bases left unmatched: 5. The CDR3 covers 16 residues. Germline CDR1 reads MGHRA; CDR2 reads YSYEKL. CDR3 protein: CASSPQGTSAYNEQFF. In DNA, the CDR3 is TGCGCCAGCAGCCCGCAAGGGACTAGCGCCTACAATGAGCAGTTCTTC.

The chain carries TRBV7-2 and TRBJ2-7; 7 positions agree with TRBD2. The ends lost 5 bases at V and 4 bases at J; junction bases unmatched: 5. In germline, CDR1 is SGHTA, CDR2 FQGNSA. CDR3 length equals 13 residues. The CDR3 DNA follows: TGTGCCAGCAGCCAGGGAGGGGCTTACGAGCAGTACTTC. Its translation is CASSQGGAYEQYF.

This clone was observed many times. The chain recombines TRBV13 with TRBJ1-2; 9 nucleotides align to TRBD1. This CDR3 spans 16 amino acids. V gave up 1 base and J gave up 4 bases; unmatched junction bases: 7. The germline gives CDR1 PRHDT, CDR2 FYEKMQ (reference sequence). The CDR3 bases are TGTGCCAGCAGCTTAGTGTCGGGACAGGGAACCTATGGCTACACCTTC. Translated, it gives CASSLVSGQGTYGYTF.

CDR3 sequence (DNA): TGTGCTACCTTGAAAGCAGGGGGCCACAGGGGAGAAGCTTTCTTT. It is translated as CATLKAGGHRGEAFF. The chain recombines TRBV12-5 with TRBJ1-1; TRBD1 matches 8 bases. CDR1 is LGHNT, CDR2 FRNRAP, per germline. The CDR3 is made up of 15 amino acids. The trim removed 10 bases at V and 8 bases at J, leaving 18 bases unmatched.

As DNA, the CDR3 is TGTGCCACCAGCAGAGATAGGGGCAGTAATGGCTACACCTTC. Amino acid sequence: CATSRDRGSNGYTF. The V call is TRBV15, the J call TRBJ1-2, with D possibly being TRBD1 (5 bases). The germline V gene has CDR1 LNHNV and CDR2 YYDKDF (reference sequence). V shed 0 bases and J shed 6 bases, with 11 bases lying between them. This CDR3 is 14 amino acids long.

This rearrangement joins TRBV18 to TRBJ2-7; 7 positions match TRBD2. The V segment lost 5 bases and the J segment 7 bases; nucleotides outside the gene matches: 11. Germline V gives CDR1 KGHSH, CDR2 LQKENI. This CDR3 comprises 14 residues. The DNA for the CDR3 is TGTGCCAGCTCAAGCGGACTAGGGGCGGAAGAGCAGTACTTC. Translation: CASSSGLGAEEQYF.

This rearrangement joins TRBV2 to TRBJ2-7, with TRBD2 identical over 7 bases. The CDR3 spans 15 residues. Germline V gene sequence: CDR1 SNHLY, CDR2 FYNNEI. V shed 3 bases, J shed 7 bases, and the junction held 12 bases outside the gene matches. CDR3 protein: CASSEEAGNVWEQYF. The CDR3 coding sequence is TGTGCCAGCAGTGAGGAAGCGGGAAACGTTTGGGAGCAGTACTTC.

This sequence joins TRBV11-2 and TRBJ2-7; D is uncertain. The CDR3 covers 13 residues. Germline V CDR1 and CDR2: SGHAT, FQNNGV. The V gene lost 5 bases and the J gene lost 9 bases, with 17 bases spanning the gap. CDR3 residues: CASSVPPTRRQYF. CDR3 sequence (DNA): TGTGCCAGCAGCGTCCCCCCCACCCGGAGGCAGTACTTC.

The chain joins TRBV6-6 to TRBJ2-4; D remains unclear. The CDR3 runs 14 residues. V was trimmed by 0 bases and J by 3 bases, leaving 6 bases between them. Germline CDR1 and CDR2: MNHNY and SVGAGI (reference sequence). CDR3 in amino acids: CASSYSPSKNIQYF. The CDR3 DNA reads as TGTGCCAGCAGTTACTCGCCCAGCAAAAACATTCAGTACTTC.

The V and J genes are TRBV19 and TRBJ1-4, with TRBD1 identical over 8 bases. The CDR3 totals 14 residues. Germline CDR1 is LNHDA and CDR2 is SQIVND (reference sequence). Trimming cost V 6 bases and J 8 bases; bases outside gene matches: 8. The CDR3 region is CASSQDRAVEKLFF. In nucleotides, the CDR3 is TGTGCCAGTAGCCAGGACAGGGCCGTGGAAAAACTGTTTTTT. The entire variable domain, with the rest obtained from reference TRBV19 and TRBJ1-4, is as follows: DGGITQSPKYLFRKEGQNVTLSCEQNLNHDAMYWYRQDPGQGLRLIYYSQIVNDFQKGDIAEGYSVSREKKESFPLTVTSAQKNPTAFYLCASSQDRAVEKLFFGSGTQLSVL.

CDR3 nucleotide sequence: TGCGCCAGCAGCCCGAGAGGTGGAAACACCATATATTTT. Its protein is CASSPRGGNTIYF. The chain is built from TRBV4-3 and TRBJ1-3; D call uncertain. V lost 4 bases to trimming and J lost 3 bases, with 7 bases between them. CDR1 is LGHNA, CDR2 YSLEER, per germline. This CDR3 has 13 amino acids.

The DNA of the CDR3 is TGTGCCAGCTCACCACGTGTCATAGTTCTAGCGGGAAACAATGAGCAGTTCTTC. As protein: CASSPRVIVLAGNNEQFF. The chain links TRBV18 to TRBJ2-1, with 9 positions matching TRBD2. This CDR3 is 18 amino acids long. Germline CDR1 is KGHSH and CDR2 is LQKENI. V trimming: 1 base; J trimming: 5 bases; junction bases outside the gene matches: 12.

The gene calls are TRBV15 and TRBJ2-1; 9 bases agree with TRBD2. CDR1 is LNHNV and CDR2 is YYDKDF in the germline V gene (reference sequence). After removal of 5 bases from V and 9 bases from J, the junction contained 11 bases not matched to a gene. The CDR3 runs to 15 residues. The CDR3 here is CATSLEIAGVTEQFF. For the CDR3, the DNA is TGTGCCACCAGCCTAGAAATAGCGGGAGTTACTGAGCAGTTCTTC.

This sequence joins TRBV2 and TRBJ2-7; 8 bases line up with TRBD1. The trim removed 6 bases at V and 1 base at J, leaving 8 bases unmatched. The CDR3 extends over 15 amino acids. The germline V gene encodes CDR1 SNHLY and CDR2 FYNNEI. The CDR3 loop is CASRDGQGTSYEQYF. CDR3 bases: TGTGCCAGCAGGGATGGACAGGGCACTTCCTACGAGCAGTACTTC.

This clone has just one count. The chain combines TRBV5-1 with TRBJ1-5; TRBD1 might be the D (5 bases). Germline CDR1 SGHRS, CDR2 YFSETQ. V was pared by 3 bases and J by 10 bases, with 23 bases between. This CDR3 has 16 amino acids. The CDR3: CASSSGPTDGGDPQHF. Here the CDR3 DNA reads TGCGCCAGCAGCTCTGGGCCTACAGACGGGGGTGATCCCCAGCATTTT.

The chain joins TRBV5-1 to TRBJ1-5; TRBD1 is a possible D gene (5 bases). Trimming removed 2 bases at V and 6 bases at J, with 12 bases between. The CDR3 runs to 14 residues. The V gene's germline CDR1 is SGHRS and CDR2 YFSETQ. The CDR3 region is CASSFDSSTQPQHF. CDR3 in DNA: TGCGCCAGCAGCTTTGACAGCTCGACTCAGCCCCAGCATTTT.

The CDR3 DNA reads as TGCGCCAGCAGACCGACAGGGGTAAGCAATCAGCCCCAGCATTTT. Its protein is CASRPTGVSNQPQHF. The V and J genes are TRBV4-1 and TRBJ1-5; TRBD1 aligns across 8 bases. CDR1 is MGHRA and CDR2 is YSYEKL in the germline V gene. The CDR3 totals 15 residues. V shed 6 bases, J shed 1 base, and the junction held 5 bases outside the gene matches.

The chain has TRBV27 and TRBJ1-2; TRBD1 agrees at 7 bases. The CDR3 consists of 14 residues. Trimming removed 6 bases from V and 0 bases from J; junction bases left unmatched: 4. Germline-derived CDR1 and CDR2 are MNHEY and SMNVEV (reference sequence). The CDR3 DNA is TGTGCCAGCAGACCCGGGACAGCTAACTATGGCTACACCTTC. It codes for CASRPGTANYGYTF.